The 26 T cell receptor beta chains below all came from one sample that was sequenced in a study of T cell changes during pregnancy in multiple sclerosis. Libraries were prepared by immunoSEQ multiplex PCR; TCRdb keeps only in-frame clonotypes and omits some of them. The table lists roughly 110,000 clones, about 90% of them singletons, with approximately 1.5% in the top ten. The sequenced sample was peripheral blood, obtained in the third trimester of pregnancy. These receptors all stem from a female donor with multiple sclerosis, enrolled in a pregnancy study.

Concerning this clone itself: At one end, the junction sequence differs from germline, possibly due to a read error. The sample holds other DNA sequences that translate to the same CDR3. The chain recombines TRBV2 with TRBJ2-7; 11 positions agree with TRBD1. Germline CDR1 SNHLY, CDR2 FYNNEI. This CDR3 has 14 amino acids. CDR3 bases: TGTGCCAGCACAGGACAGGGGGCCTCCTATGAGCAGTACTTC. It yields the protein CASTGQGASYEQYF.

The rearrangement uses TRBV30 and TRBJ2-1; D is unresolved. Germline CDR1 and CDR2: GTSNPN and SVGIG (reference sequence). V was trimmed by 3 bases and J by 0 bases, leaving 9 bases between them. This CDR3 is built from 14 residues. The CDR3 region has the DNA TGTGCCTGGAGCCGCCCGAGCTCCTACAATGAGCAGTTCTTC. Its protein is CAWSRPSSYNEQFF.

This chain connects TRBV2 to TRBJ1-3, with 8 bases fitting TRBD1. Germline assignment: CDR1 SNHLY and CDR2 FYNNEI. The trim removed 5 bases at V and 2 bases at J, leaving 5 bases unmatched. CDR3 length equals 15 residues. The CDR3 region is CASSMDRAAGNTIYF. In DNA, the CDR3 is TGTGCCAGCAGTATGGACAGGGCTGCTGGAAACACCATATATTTT.

V usage is TRBV18 and J usage is TRBJ1-5; possibly TRBD1 for D (5 bases). The CDR3 is 14 amino acids. CDR1 KGHSH and CDR2 LQKENI come from the germline V gene. V was clipped by 0 bases and J by 7 bases, with 10 bases between them. CDR3 in amino acids: CASSPPGGDQPQHF. The CDR3 DNA reads as TGTGCCAGCTCACCACCGGGGGGGGACCAGCCCCAGCATTTT. The complete variable domain, with remaining parts taken from reference TRBV18 and TRBJ1-5, reads NAGVMQNPRHLVRRRGQEARLRCSPMKGHSHVYWYRQLPEEGLKFMVYLQKENIIDESGMPKERFSAEFPKEGPSILRIQQVVRGDSAAYFCASSPPGGDQPQHFGDGTRLSIL.

The chain couples TRBV7-9 to TRBJ2-7; 8 bases fit TRBD2. J lost 2 bases, V lost 3 bases, and 3 bases had no gene match. The CDR3 spans 14 residues. Germline loops: CDR1 SEHNR, CDR2 FQNEAQ (reference sequence). For the CDR3, the DNA is TGTGCCAGCAGCTTCCTAGCGGGTGCCTACGAGCAGTACTTC. Its translation: CASSFLAGAYEQYF.

This clone was observed a few times. This specimen includes other DNA sequences encoding the same CDR3. The rearrangement links TRBV5-6 to TRBJ1-6, with 7 bases matching TRBD1. Germline V gene sequence: CDR1 SGHDT, CDR2 YYEEEE. The CDR3 runs 15 residues. Trimming took 2 bases from V and 3 from J; bases not matched to a gene: 2. In nucleotides, the CDR3 is TGTGCCAGCAGCTTTTCAGGGGGCTATAATTCACCCCTCCACTTT. It encodes CASSFSGGYNSPLHF. The whole variable domain, remainder taken from reference TRBV5-6 and TRBJ1-6, is DAGVTQSPTHLIKTRGQQVTLRCSPKSGHDTVSWYQQALGQGPQFIFQYYEEEERQRGNFPDRFSGHQFPNYSSELNVNALLLGDSALYLCASSFSGGYNSPLHFGNGTRLTVT.

The rearrangement uses TRBV28 and TRBJ2-5; no firm D call. The V gene's germline CDR1 is MDHEN and CDR2 SYDVKM. V was clipped by 6 bases and J by 7 bases, with 12 bases between them. The CDR3 is 12 residues long. The CDR3 sequence: CASSEAIVTQYF. The CDR3 nucleotides read TGTGCCAGCAGCGAGGCTATCGTGACCCAGTACTTC.

The chain links TRBV11-2 to TRBJ1-2, with D possibly matching TRBD1 (5 bases). The CDR3 runs 14 residues. Trimming cost V 5 bases and J 1 base, with 11 bases left between them. Per germline, CDR1 SGHAT and CDR2 FQNNGV. CDR3 bases: TGTGCCAGCAGCCCCGGGGGGGTTAACTATGGCTACACCTTC. The encoded protein is CASSPGGVNYGYTF.

The gene calls are TRBV5-4 and TRBJ2-5, with TRBD1 identical over 8 bases. The CDR3 has 13 residues. Trimming at V came to 4 bases and at J to 5 bases, leaving 4 bases not matched to a gene. In germline, CDR1 is SGHNT, CDR2 YYREEE (reference sequence). The CDR3 spells CASSAGGRETQYF. The DNA of the CDR3 is TGTGCCAGCAGCGCAGGGGGCAGGGAGACCCAGTACTTC.

The chain joins TRBV5-1 to TRBJ1-2; possibly TRBD1 for D (6 bases). The CDR3 is 15 residues long. V shed 0 bases and J shed 0 bases, with 9 bases lying between them. Germline V gives CDR1 SGHRS, CDR2 YFSETQ. Written as DNA, the CDR3 is TGCGCCAGCAGCTTGGAACAGGGAACTAACTATGGCTACACCTTC. Translation: CASSLEQGTNYGYTF.

This rearrangement joins TRBV4-2 to TRBJ2-7; 13 nucleotides agree with TRBD2. Germline V gives CDR1 LGHNA, CDR2 YNFKEQ. V lost 4 bases and J lost 3; bases outside the gene matches: 3. The CDR3 is 15 residues long. DNA for the CDR3: TGTGCCAGCAGCCCATGGACTAGCGGGAGCTACGAGCAGTACTTC. Translation gives CASSPWTSGSYEQYF.

A few counts support this clone. This chain joins TRBV7-3 and TRBJ1-1; 7 nucleotides align to TRBD1. The CDR3 has 13 amino acids. CDR1 and CDR2 (germline): SGHTA, FQGTGA. V shed 4 bases, J shed 4 bases, and the junction held 3 bases outside the gene matches. This CDR3 reads CASSSSGGTEAFF. CDR3 DNA sequence: TGTGCCAGCAGCTCTTCAGGGGGCACTGAAGCTTTCTTT.

As for this clone: At the DNA level, this CDR3 is encoded by other sequences in the same sample as well. The CDR3 DNA is TGTGCCTGGAGTAGGGACAGTGGCTCTGGAAACACCATATATTTT. Residues: CAWSRDSGSGNTIYF. The chain carries TRBV30 and TRBJ1-3; TRBD1 matches at 7 bases. Trimming removed 2 bases from V and 0 bases from J; junction bases left unmatched: 4. Germline-derived CDR1 and CDR2 are GTSNPN and SVGIG (reference sequence). The CDR3 has 15 amino acids.

The rearrangement joins TRBV7-9 to TRBJ1-3; D might be TRBD1 (5 bases). The length of the CDR3 is 14 residues. V dropped 0 bases and J dropped 2 bases, with 5 bases sitting between them. Germline-derived CDR1 and CDR2 are SEHNR and FQNEAQ (reference sequence). Written as DNA, the CDR3 is TGTGCCAGCAGCTTAGCAGGGGCTGGAAACACCATATATTTT. It is translated as CASSLAGAGNTIYF.

J is TRBJ1-4 and V is TRBV4-1, with 9 bases fitting TRBD1. The germline gives CDR1 MGHRA, CDR2 YSYEKL. The V segment lost 4 bases and the J segment 5 bases; nucleotides outside the gene matches: 5. The CDR3 consists of 15 residues. The CDR3 region is CASSLQTGGNEKLFF. DNA for the CDR3: TGCGCCAGCAGCCTCCAGACAGGGGGGAATGAAAAACTGTTTTTT.

The J gene is TRBJ2-5, the V gene TRBV6-5, with 7 bases that match TRBD2. The V and J ends lost 0 bases and 12 bases, in that order; junction bases with no gene match: 13. The CDR3 consists of 15 residues. Germline V lookup: CDR1 MNHEY, CDR2 SVGAGI. Here the CDR3 DNA reads TGTGCCAGCAGTTACTCGGGAGGGGCAGGGTCTTTCGAGTACTTC. Translating gives CASSYSGGAGSFEYF.

V and J are TRBV7-8 and TRBJ2-6, with D maybe TRBD2 (5 bases). Germline V gives CDR1 SGHVS, CDR2 FQNEAQ. With 7 bases removed from V and 0 bases from J, the gap between germline ends came to 13 bases. CDR3 size: 16 residues. The CDR3, as DNA: TGTGCCAGCAACCCCCTTCTAGCCTCTGGGGCCAACGTCCTGACTTTC. Translation: CASNPLLASGANVLTF.

This chain links TRBV30 with TRBJ1-2; D not resolved. V lost 5 bases and J lost 3, with 19 bases in between. The CDR3 contains 15 residues. Germline-derived CDR1 and CDR2 are GTSNPN and SVGIG (reference sequence). The CDR3 coding sequence is TGTGCCTGGGTTACTTCATCCCCAGCGGACTATGGCTACACCTTC. This encodes CAWVTSSPADYGYTF.

The chain links TRBV19 to TRBJ2-3; D might be TRBD2 (6 bases). V shed 5 bases and J shed 6 bases, with 12 bases lying between them. Germline loops: CDR1 LNHDA, CDR2 SQIVND (reference sequence). This CDR3 comprises 13 residues. The CDR3 here is CASSPQSGDTQYF. CDR3 nucleotide sequence: TGTGCCAGTAGTCCCCAGAGCGGGGATACGCAGTATTTT.

The chain employs TRBV5-4 and TRBJ1-6; D is unresolved. CDR1 is SGHNT, CDR2 YYREEE, per germline (reference sequence). V gave up 0 bases and J gave up 14 bases, with 9 bases separating them. The CDR3 covers 12 residues. Written as DNA, the CDR3 is TGTGCCAGCAGCTTGGGAGCCATGGCCCTCCACTTT. This encodes CASSLGAMALHF.

The chain joins TRBV5-1 to TRBJ2-1; 9 nucleotides line up with TRBD1. This CDR3 comprises 15 residues. Germline V lookup: CDR1 SGHRS, CDR2 YFSETQ. The trim removed 2 bases at V and 2 bases at J, leaving 2 bases unmatched. This CDR3 reads CASSFGDRAYNEQFF. CDR3 bases: TGCGCCAGCAGCTTCGGGGACAGGGCCTACAATGAGCAGTTCTTC.

This chain uses TRBV29-1 with TRBJ2-3, with 11 bases that match TRBD2. V was clipped by 1 base and J by 4 bases; unmatched bases: 13. Germline CDR1 is SQVTM and CDR2 is ANQGSEA. The CDR3 is 18 amino acids. This chain's CDR3 is CSVEGRGPTSGSSDTQYF. The CDR3 DNA reads as TGCAGCGTTGAAGGCAGGGGGCCTACTAGCGGGAGTTCAGATACGCAGTATTTT.

This chain links TRBV11-2 with TRBJ2-1; no reliable D call. The CDR3 runs to 14 residues. Germline lookup yields CDR1 SGHAT and CDR2 FQNNGV. Trimming pared 5 bases from V and 0 bases from J, leaving 8 bases between. CDR3 DNA sequence: TGTGCCAGCAGCCTCAGAAGCTCCTACAATGAGCAGTTCTTC. Translating gives CASSLRSSYNEQFF.

This rearrangement joins TRBV2 to TRBJ1-1, with a possible D match to TRBD1 (6 bases). Trimming removed 6 bases from V and 6 bases from J, with 17 bases in between. Germline values: CDR1 SNHLY, CDR2 FYNNEI. The CDR3 has 14 residues. This CDR3 is CASRYDTGKPEAFF. Here the CDR3 DNA reads TGTGCCAGCAGGTATGACACAGGGAAGCCTGAAGCTTTCTTT.

This rearrangement joins TRBV10-3 to TRBJ1-2; D is perhaps TRBD1 (5 bases). This CDR3 contains 15 residues. Between the trimmed V and J ends, which lost 0 bases and 4 bases, there was a span of 12 bases. Germline-derived CDR1 and CDR2 are ENHRY and SYGVKD. The CDR3 loop is CAISESHQGGYGYTF. For the CDR3, the DNA is TGTGCCATCAGTGAGTCACATCAGGGCGGCTATGGCTACACCTTC.

The chain is built from TRBV7-8 and TRBJ2-1; 7 nucleotides align to TRBD2. From germline, CDR1 is SGHVS and CDR2 FQNEAQ. The CDR3 runs 13 residues. The junction had 4 bases not matched to a gene; V was cut back by 3 bases and J by 8 bases. Written as DNA, the CDR3 is TGTGCCAGCAGCTTCGGGGGGTCCGATGAGCAGTTCTTC. Residues: CASSFGGSDEQFF. Looking up the rest from reference TRBV7-8 and TRBJ2-1 gives the full variable domain: GAGVSQSPRYKVAKRGQDVALRCDPISGHVSLFWYQQALGQGPEFLTYFQNEAQLDKSGLPSDRFFAERPEGSVSTLKIQRTQQEDSAVYLCASSFGGSDEQFFGPGTRLTVL.